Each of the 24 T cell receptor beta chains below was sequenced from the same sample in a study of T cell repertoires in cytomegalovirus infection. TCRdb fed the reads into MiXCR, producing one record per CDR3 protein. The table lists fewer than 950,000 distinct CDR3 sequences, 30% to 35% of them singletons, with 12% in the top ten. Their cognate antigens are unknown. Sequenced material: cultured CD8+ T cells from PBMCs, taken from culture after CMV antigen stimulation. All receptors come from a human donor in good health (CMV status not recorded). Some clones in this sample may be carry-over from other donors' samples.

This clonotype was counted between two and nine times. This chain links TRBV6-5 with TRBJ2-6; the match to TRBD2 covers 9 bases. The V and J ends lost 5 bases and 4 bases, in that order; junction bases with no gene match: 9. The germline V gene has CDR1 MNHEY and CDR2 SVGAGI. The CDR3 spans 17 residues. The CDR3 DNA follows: TGTGCCAGCAGTCCCCAAATTAGCGGGGGCGGGGCCAACGTCCTGACTTTC. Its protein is CASSPQISGGGANVLTF.

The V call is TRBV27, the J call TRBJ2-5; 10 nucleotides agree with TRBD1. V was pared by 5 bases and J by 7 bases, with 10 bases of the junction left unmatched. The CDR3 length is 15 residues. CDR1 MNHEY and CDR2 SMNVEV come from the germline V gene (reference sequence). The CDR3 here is CASSTSAGQGGTQYF. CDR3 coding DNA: TGTGCCAGCAGTACGAGCGCAGGACAGGGGGGGACCCAGTACTTC.

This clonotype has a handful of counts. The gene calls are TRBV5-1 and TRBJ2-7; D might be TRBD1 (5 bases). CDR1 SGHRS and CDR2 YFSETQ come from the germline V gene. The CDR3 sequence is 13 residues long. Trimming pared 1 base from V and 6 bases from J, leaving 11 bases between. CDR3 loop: CASSLRSGFEQYV. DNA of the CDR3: TGCGCCAGCAGCTTGAGGTCAGGGTTCGAGCAGTACGTC.

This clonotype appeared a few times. CDR3 amino acids: CASSSKDGGLPYNEQFF. CDR3 nucleotides: TGTGCCAGCAGCTCGAAGGATGGAGGTTTACCCTACAATGAGCAGTTCTTC. This chain joins TRBV5-4 and TRBJ2-1, with TRBD2 as a possible D gene (5 bases). The germline V gene has CDR1 SGHNT and CDR2 YYREEE (reference sequence). V lost 3 bases, J lost 2 bases, and 18 bases lay in between. The CDR3 covers 17 residues.

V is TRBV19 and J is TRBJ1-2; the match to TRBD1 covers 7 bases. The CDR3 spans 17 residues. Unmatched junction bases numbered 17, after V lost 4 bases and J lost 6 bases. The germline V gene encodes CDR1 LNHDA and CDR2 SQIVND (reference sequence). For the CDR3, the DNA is TGTGCCAGTAGTACCGACTTCCAGCAGGGGGTAGGGAATGGCTACACCTTC. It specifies CASSTDFQQGVGNGYTF.

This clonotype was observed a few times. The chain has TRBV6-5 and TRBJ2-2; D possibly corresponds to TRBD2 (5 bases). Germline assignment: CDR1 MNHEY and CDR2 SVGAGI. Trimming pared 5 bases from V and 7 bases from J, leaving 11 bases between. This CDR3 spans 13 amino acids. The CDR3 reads CASSPSGLGELFF. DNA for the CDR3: TGTGCCAGCAGTCCCAGCGGTCTCGGGGAGCTGTTTTTT.

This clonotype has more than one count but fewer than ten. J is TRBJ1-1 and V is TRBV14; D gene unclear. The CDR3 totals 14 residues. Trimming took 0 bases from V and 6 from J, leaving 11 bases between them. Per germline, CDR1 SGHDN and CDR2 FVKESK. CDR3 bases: TGTGCCAGCAGCCAAGATCCCGCGCCGGCTGAAGCTTTCTTT. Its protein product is CASSQDPAPAEAFF.

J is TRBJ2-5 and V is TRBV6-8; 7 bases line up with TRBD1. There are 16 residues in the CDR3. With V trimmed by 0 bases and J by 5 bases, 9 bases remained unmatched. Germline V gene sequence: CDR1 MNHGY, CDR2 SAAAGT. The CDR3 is CASSYSSLTRGETQYF. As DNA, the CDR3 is TGTGCCAGCAGTTACTCGAGTCTGACCAGGGGGGAGACCCAGTACTTC.

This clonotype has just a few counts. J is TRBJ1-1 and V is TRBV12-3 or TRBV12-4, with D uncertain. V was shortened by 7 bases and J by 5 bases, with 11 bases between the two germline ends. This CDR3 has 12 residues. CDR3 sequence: CASTSGRTEAFF. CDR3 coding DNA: TGTGCCAGCACCTCCGGGAGGACTGAAGCTTTCTTT.

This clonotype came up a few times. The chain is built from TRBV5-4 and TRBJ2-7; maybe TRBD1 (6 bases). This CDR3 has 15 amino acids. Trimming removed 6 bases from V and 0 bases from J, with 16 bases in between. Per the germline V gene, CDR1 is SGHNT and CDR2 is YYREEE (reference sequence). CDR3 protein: CASTLDRLSSYEQYV. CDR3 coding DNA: TGTGCCAGCACCTTAGACAGGCTGAGCTCCTACGAGCAGTACGTC.

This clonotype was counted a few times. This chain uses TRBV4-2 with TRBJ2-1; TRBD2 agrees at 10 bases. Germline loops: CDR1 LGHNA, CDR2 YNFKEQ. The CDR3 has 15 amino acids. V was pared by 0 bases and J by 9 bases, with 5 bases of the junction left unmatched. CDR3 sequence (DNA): TGTGCCAGCAGCCAAGAATCAGCGGGGGGGCCTGAGCAGTTCTTC. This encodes CASSQESAGGPEQFF.

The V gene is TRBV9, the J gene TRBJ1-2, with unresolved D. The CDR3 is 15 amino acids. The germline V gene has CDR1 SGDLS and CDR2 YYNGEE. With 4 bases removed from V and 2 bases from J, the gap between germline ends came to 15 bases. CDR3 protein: CASSPNRAQNYGYTF. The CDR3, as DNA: TGTGCCAGCAGCCCGAACCGGGCCCAAAACTATGGCTACACCTTC.

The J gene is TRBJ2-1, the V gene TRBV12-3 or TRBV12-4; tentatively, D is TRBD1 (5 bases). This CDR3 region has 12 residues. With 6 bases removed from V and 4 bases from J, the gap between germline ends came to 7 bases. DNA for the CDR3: TGTGCCAGCAGGAGACAGTACAATGAGCAGTTCTTC. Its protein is CASRRQYNEQFF.

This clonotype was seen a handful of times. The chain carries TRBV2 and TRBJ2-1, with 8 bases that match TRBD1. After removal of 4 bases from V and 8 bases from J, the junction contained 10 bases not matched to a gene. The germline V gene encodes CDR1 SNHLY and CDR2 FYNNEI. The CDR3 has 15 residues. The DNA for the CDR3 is TGTGCCAGCAGTGGACTAGGGACGACAGGGGATGAGCAGTTCTTC. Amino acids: CASSGLGTTGDEQFF. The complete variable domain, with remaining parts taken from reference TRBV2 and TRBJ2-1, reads EPEVTQTPSHQVTQMGQEVILRCVPISNHLYFYWYRQILGQKVEFLVSFYNNEISEKSEIFDDQFSVERPDGSNFTLKIRSTKLEDSAMYFCASSGLGTTGDEQFFGPGTRLTVL.

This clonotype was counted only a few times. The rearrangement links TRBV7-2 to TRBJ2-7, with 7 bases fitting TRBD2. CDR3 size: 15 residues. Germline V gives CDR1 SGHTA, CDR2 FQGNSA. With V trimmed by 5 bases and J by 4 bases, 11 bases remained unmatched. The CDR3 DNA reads TGTGCCAGCAGCATCGGAATGGGGGGGGGGTACGAGCAGTACGTC. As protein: CASSIGMGGGYEQYV.

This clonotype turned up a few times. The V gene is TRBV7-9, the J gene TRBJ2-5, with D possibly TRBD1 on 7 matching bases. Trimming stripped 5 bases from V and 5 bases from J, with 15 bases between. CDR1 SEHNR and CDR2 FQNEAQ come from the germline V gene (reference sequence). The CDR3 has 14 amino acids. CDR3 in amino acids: CASSQTRGDETQYF. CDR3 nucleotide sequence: TGTGCCAGCAGCCAAACCAGGGGGGATGAGACCCAGTACTTC.

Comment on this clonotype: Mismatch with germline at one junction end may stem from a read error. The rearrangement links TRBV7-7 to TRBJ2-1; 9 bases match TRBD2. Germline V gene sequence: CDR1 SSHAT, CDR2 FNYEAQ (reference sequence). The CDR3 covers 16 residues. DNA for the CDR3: TGTGCTAGCAGCTTATCGTCTAGCGGGGCCCACAATGAGCAGTTCTTC. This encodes CASSLSSSGAHNEQFF.

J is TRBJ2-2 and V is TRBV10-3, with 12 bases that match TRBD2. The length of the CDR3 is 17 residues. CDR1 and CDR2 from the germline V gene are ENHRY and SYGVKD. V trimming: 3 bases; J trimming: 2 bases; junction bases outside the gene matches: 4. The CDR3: CAISDLAGGHNTGELFF. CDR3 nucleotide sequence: TGTGCCATCAGTGACCTAGCGGGGGGGCATAACACCGGGGAGCTGTTTTTT.

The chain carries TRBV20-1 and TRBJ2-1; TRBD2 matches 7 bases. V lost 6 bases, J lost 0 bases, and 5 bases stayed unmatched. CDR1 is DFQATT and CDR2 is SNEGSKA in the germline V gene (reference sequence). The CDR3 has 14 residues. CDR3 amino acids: CSANWGGSYNEQFF. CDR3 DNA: TGCAGTGCCAACTGGGGGGGCTCCTACAATGAGCAGTTCTTC.

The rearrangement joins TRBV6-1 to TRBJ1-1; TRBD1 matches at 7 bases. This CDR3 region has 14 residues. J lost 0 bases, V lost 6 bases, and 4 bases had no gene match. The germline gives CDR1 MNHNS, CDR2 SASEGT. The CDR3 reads CASSVDRMNTEAFF. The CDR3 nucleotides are TGTGCCAGCAGCGTGGACAGGATGAACACTGAAGCTTTCTTT.

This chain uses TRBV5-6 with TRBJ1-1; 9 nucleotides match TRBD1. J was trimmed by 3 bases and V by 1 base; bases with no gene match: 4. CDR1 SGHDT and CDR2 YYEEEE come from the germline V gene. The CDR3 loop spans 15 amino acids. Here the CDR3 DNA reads TGTGCCAGCAGCTTGAGGGGACAGGGATACACTGAAGCTTTCTTT. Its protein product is CASSLRGQGYTEAFF.

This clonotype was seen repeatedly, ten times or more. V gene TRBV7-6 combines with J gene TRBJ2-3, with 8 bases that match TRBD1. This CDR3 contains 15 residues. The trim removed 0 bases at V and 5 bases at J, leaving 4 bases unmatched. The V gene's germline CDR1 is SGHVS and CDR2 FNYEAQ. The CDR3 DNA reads TGTGCCAGCAGCTTAGCGGGGACAGGTGTAGATACGCAGTATTTT. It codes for CASSLAGTGVDTQYF.

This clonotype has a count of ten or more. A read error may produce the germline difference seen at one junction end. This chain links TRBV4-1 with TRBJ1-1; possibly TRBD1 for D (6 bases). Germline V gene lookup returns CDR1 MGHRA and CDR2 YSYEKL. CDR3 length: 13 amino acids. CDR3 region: CASSATGIPEAFF. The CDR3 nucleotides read TGTGCCAGCAGCGCTACAGGGATCCCTGAAGCTTTCTTT.

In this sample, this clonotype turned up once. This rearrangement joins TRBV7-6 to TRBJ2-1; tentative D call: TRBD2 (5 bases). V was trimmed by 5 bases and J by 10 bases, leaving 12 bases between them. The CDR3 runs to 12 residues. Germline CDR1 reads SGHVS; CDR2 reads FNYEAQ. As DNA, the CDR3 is TGTGCCAGCAGCCACTCCGAGGGAGAGCAGTTCTTC. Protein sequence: CASSHSEGEQFF.